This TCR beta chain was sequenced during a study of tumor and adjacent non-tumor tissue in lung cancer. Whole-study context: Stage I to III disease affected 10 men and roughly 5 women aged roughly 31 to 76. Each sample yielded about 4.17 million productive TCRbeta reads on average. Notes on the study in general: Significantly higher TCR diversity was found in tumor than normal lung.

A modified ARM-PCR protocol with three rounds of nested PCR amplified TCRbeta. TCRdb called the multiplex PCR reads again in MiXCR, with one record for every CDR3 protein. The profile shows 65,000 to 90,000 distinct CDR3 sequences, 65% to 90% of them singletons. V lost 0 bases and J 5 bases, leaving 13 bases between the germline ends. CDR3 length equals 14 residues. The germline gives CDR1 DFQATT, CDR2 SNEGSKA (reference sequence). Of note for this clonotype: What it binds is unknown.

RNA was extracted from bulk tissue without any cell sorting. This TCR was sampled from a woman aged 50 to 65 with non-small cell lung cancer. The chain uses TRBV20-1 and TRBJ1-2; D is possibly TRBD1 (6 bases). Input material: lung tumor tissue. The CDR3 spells CSAREGGGGYGYTF. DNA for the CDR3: TGCAGTGCTAGAGAGGGAGGGGGAGGATATGGCTACACCTTC.